The 20 T cell receptor beta chains below all came from one sample that was sequenced in a study of tumor and adjacent non-tumor tissue in lung cancer. A modified ARM-PCR protocol with three rounds of nested PCR amplified TCRbeta. In TCRdb, the multiplex PCR reads were re-called with MiXCR into one record per CDR3 protein. This table holds 77,000 or so distinct CDR3 sequences, under 85% found once. RNA was extracted from bulk tissue without any cell sorting. The sample taken for sequencing was lung tumor tissue. The receptor source for this set is a woman aged 45 to 65 with non-small cell lung cancer.

Concerning this clonotype: The junction shows a germline mismatch at one end, possibly a read error. J is TRBJ2-3 and V is TRBV20-1; 13 bases match TRBD2. The germline gives CDR1 DFQATT, CDR2 SNEGSKA (reference sequence). This CDR3 is built from 14 residues. The CDR3 DNA reads TGTAGTGCTGGGACTAGCGGGAAACCAGATACACAGTATTTT. Translating gives CSAGTSGKPDTQYF.

With respect to this clonotype: A read error may produce the germline difference seen at one junction end. V and J are TRBV6-5 and TRBJ1-4; unclear D gene. The CDR3 sequence is 17 residues long. Looked up from germline, CDR1 is MNHEY and CDR2 is SVGAGI. Here the CDR3 reads CASSHLNPVGSNEKLFF. The CDR3 DNA follows: TGTGCCAGCAGTCATCTTAATCCAGTGGGCTCTAATGAAAAATTGTTTTTT.

In regard to this clonotype: A read error may account for a junction end that differs from germline. DNA for the CDR3: TGCAGTGCTTTCCGGATGAGGGCGGGCGGGGAGACCCGGTACTTC. Protein: CSAFRMRAGGETRYF. The chain recombines TRBV20-1 with TRBJ2-5, with D maybe TRBD2 (6 bases). Germline assignment: CDR1 DFQATT and CDR2 SNEGSKA (reference sequence). The CDR3 contains 15 residues.

On this clonotype itself: The conserved phenylalanine or tryptophan normally closing the CDR3 is absent here, so this likely arose from a read error. The J gene is TRBJ1-1, the V gene TRBV10-3; D unresolved. This CDR3 is 13 amino acids long. The germline V gene has CDR1 ENHRY and CDR2 SYGVKD. V lost 4 bases and J 7 bases, leaving 13 bases between the germline ends. CDR3 sequence (DNA): TGTGCCATCAGTGGTCTCCTGGGCAGTGAAGCTTTCATT. Translated: CAISGLLGSEAFI.

As to this clonotype: Lacking the conserved final phenylalanine or tryptophan, this CDR3 likely reflects a read error. The chain joins TRBV11-2 to TRBJ2-7; 10 bases match TRBD1. This CDR3 has 16 residues. Germline CDR1 is SGHAT and CDR2 is FQNNGV. Here the CDR3 reads CANSARQGASSYEQYL. The CDR3 DNA reads TGTGCCAACAGCGCGAGACAGGGGGCAAGCTCCTACGAGCAGTACCTC.

Turning to this clonotype: The junction departs from the called germline gene at one end, perhaps through a read error. The chain recombines TRBV6-5 with TRBJ2-6; D assignment may be TRBD1 or TRBD2 (5 bases each). In germline, CDR1 is MNHEY, CDR2 SVGAGI. CDR3 length: 17 amino acids. CDR3 bases: TGTGCCAGCACCACTGGCACTAGTAGCTCTGGGGCCAACGTCTTGACTTTC. Protein: CASTTGTSSSGANVLTF.

Comment on this clonotype: A read error may explain this, as a much larger clone is one base away. The chain combines TRBV11-1 with TRBJ2-7; D possibly corresponds to TRBD1 (5 bases). CDR3 length equals 12 residues. Looked up from germline, CDR1 is SGHAT and CDR2 is FQDESV (reference sequence). The CDR3 nucleotides read TGTGCCAGCAGCTCCGACAGCTACGAGCACTACTTC. Encoded protein: CASSSDSYEHYF.

V gene TRBV24-1 combines with J gene TRBJ2-1; D is possibly TRBD1 or TRBD2 (5 bases each). Trimming stripped 5 bases from V and 0 bases from J, with 16 bases between. The CDR3 consists of 17 residues. Germline V CDR1 and CDR2: KGHDR, SFDVKD. Here the CDR3 DNA reads TGTGCCACCAGTGTTGGGACGGTACTAGGCTCCTACAATGAGCAGTTCTTC. Translated: CATSVGTVLGSYNEQFF.

This clonotype was observed once. The junction differs from germline at one of its ends, possibly a read error. CDR3 DNA: TGTGCCAGCAGCTTGTTGTCGGCGGGAGTGGGTGGGGCCAACGTCCTAATTTTC. This encodes CASSLLSAGVGGANVLIF. The chain recombines TRBV5-6 with TRBJ2-6, with 7 bases aligning to TRBD2. CDR3 size: 18 residues. CDR1 and CDR2 from the germline V gene are SGHDT and YYEEEE.

As for this clonotype: Likely a read error: the CDR3 ends without its conserved phenylalanine or tryptophan. The limits of the CDR3 on the DNA are not certain, so only TCRdb's listed CDR3 is given. V usage is TRBV7-8 and J usage is TRBJ2-3; the table names TRBD1, a call not compared with the DNA. The CDR3 is 14 amino acids long, termini counted. Germline lookup yields CDR1 SGHVS and CDR2 FQNEAQ. CDR3 residues: CASSRGRGTDTLYL.

The chain couples TRBV24-1 to TRBJ2-5, with D perhaps TRBD1 (8 bases). This CDR3 is built from 15 residues. Trimming cost V 6 bases and J 4 bases, with 17 bases left between them. The germline V gene has CDR1 KGHDR and CDR2 SFDVKD. The CDR3 loop is CATSSAQGGGETQYF. CDR3 DNA: TGTGCCACCAGTTCCGCACAGGGGGGGGGAGAGACCCAGTACTTC.

About this clonotype itself: Sequence at one end of the junction differs from germline and may be a read error. This chain connects TRBV28 to TRBJ2-7, with TRBD2 matching over 9 bases. Germline V CDR1 and CDR2: MDHEN, SYDVKM. CDR3 length: 20 amino acids. For the CDR3, the DNA is TGTGCCAGCAGTTTTACACCTAGGGGGACTAGCAGGGTAAGCTCCTATGAGCAGTACTTC. It translates to CASSFTPRGTSRVSSYEQYF.

This clonotype occurred a few times. The J gene is TRBJ2-1, the V gene TRBV28; 8 nucleotides match TRBD2. V gave up 10 bases and J gave up 2 bases; unmatched junction bases: 13. Germline V gene sequence: CDR1 MDHEN, CDR2 SYDVKM. CDR3 size: 16 residues. As DNA, the CDR3 is TGTGCCACCAAGAGCGGAGCGGGAGTTCCCTACAATGAGCAGTTCTTC. This sequence encodes CATKSGAGVPYNEQFF.

This clonotype was seen more than once but under ten times. The CDR3 ends on some other residue instead of the conserved phenylalanine or tryptophan, so this is likely a read error. The V gene is TRBV6-5, the J gene TRBJ2-1; the D gene could be TRBD1 or TRBD2 (5 bases each). The CDR3 consists of 14 residues. CDR1 is MNHEY, CDR2 SVGAGI, per germline. V lost 5 bases to trimming and J lost 10 bases, with 18 bases between them. CDR3 coding DNA: TGTGCCAGCAGTATCGGGACGGGGTCCCCAGAGCAGTTCTTA. This sequence encodes CASSIGTGSPEQFL.

CDR3 nucleotides: TGCAGTGTTATGGCCGGAGGCGTTGGAGAGACCCAGTACTTC. It yields the protein CSVMAGGVGETQYF. The chain recombines TRBV29-1 with TRBJ2-5; D may be TRBD2 (5 bases). Germline CDR1 reads SQVTM; CDR2 reads ANQGSEA. The CDR3 runs to 14 residues.

This chain links TRBV4-1 with TRBJ2-5; 7 bases align to TRBD2. Trimming cost V 1 base and J 10 bases; bases outside gene matches: 12. This CDR3 contains 15 residues. Per germline, CDR1 MGHRA and CDR2 YSYEKL. DNA of the CDR3: TGCGCCAGCAGCCAAGCAGAGCGGGATGTGGGGAACCAGTACTTC. This sequence encodes CASSQAERDVGNQYF.

Concerning this clonotype itself: At one end the junction does not follow the germline gene, possibly because of a read error. V usage is TRBV20-1 and J usage is TRBJ2-5; tentative D call: TRBD2 (6 bases). This CDR3 has 14 amino acids. The germline V gene encodes CDR1 DFQATT and CDR2 SNEGSKA (reference sequence). CDR3 amino acids: CSASGRDLREIQYF. The CDR3 DNA is TGCAGTGCTAGCGGGCGGGACCTCCGGGAGATCCAGTACTTC.

A word on this clonotype: The junction and the germline gene differ at one end; a read error may be behind it. The chain uses TRBV11-2 and TRBJ1-1; no firm D call. The germline V gene encodes CDR1 SGHAT and CDR2 FQNNGV. The length of the CDR3 is 12 residues. CDR3 in DNA: TGTACCAGTAGCTTGAGGGACACTGAAGCTTTCTTT. It specifies CTSSLRDTEAFF.

For this clonotype: At one boundary the junction diverges from the germline segment, which might be a read error. This sequence joins TRBV6-5 and TRBJ1-2; 7 positions match TRBD1. Per germline, CDR1 MNHEY and CDR2 SVGAGI. The CDR3 extends over 15 amino acids. The CDR3 reads CTSSYSGTAFHGYTF. Written as DNA, the CDR3 is TGTACCAGCAGTTACTCCGGGACAGCTTTTCATGGCTACACCTTC.

V is TRBV6-1 and J is TRBJ2-7, with D unresolved. The CDR3 loop spans 14 amino acids. With 8 bases removed from V and 10 bases from J, the gap between germline ends came to 24 bases. Germline CDR1 and CDR2: MNHNS and SASEGT. CDR3 DNA: TGTGCCAGCTTATCCAGCCCCTCAAGGAATGACCAGTACTTC. It translates to CASLSSPSRNDQYF.